This TCR beta chain was documented in a study of synovial regulatory T cells in juvenile arthritis. About the study: A few patients were therapy-naive; about 6 received methotrexate alone. Study findings and constraints: Largely private between patients, iaTreg TCR repertoires showed partial overlap with synovial Teff and blood CPL repertoires.

Using immunoSEQ multiplex PCR, the repertoire was profiled, and TCRdb retains in-frame clones only, with some absent. The record lists 8,000 to 10,000 clones, of which the ten most abundant hold over 0.7%. The approximately eleven donors had active juvenile idiopathic arthritis, with 3 polyarticular and 8 oligoarticular cases. With regard to this clone: Its target is unknown.

This receptor was obtained from a donor younger than 30 with juvenile idiopathic arthritis. Source material: Treg cells from blood. Subset described: remaining (HLA-DR-negative) circulating blood Treg cells.

The CDR3 reads CASSSSHLDKDPYEQYF. V is TRBV28 and J is TRBJ2-7. The CDR3 has 17 amino acids. No DNA accompanies this entry. Germline CDR1 and CDR2: MDHEN and SYDVKM.